The T cell receptor (beta chain) described here comes from a study of neoadjuvant anti-PD-1 for oral cavity cancer. Overall study: Around day 43, patients without progression received a fourth nivolumab dose before surgery.

The CDR3 totals 13 residues. Germline lookup yields CDR1 SNHLY and CDR2 FYNNEI. Trimming removed 7 bases at V and 1 base at J, with 7 bases between. A word on this clone: Its antigen is as yet unknown.

These oral cavity squamous cell carcinomas were HPV-negative and locally advanced. Data came from immunoSEQ multiplex PCR; TCRdb stores just in-frame clones and leaves some out. The table has some 71,000 clones, about 86% seen once. Study conclusions and caveats: Only a few patients per response group were TCR-analyzed; validation needed.

The sequence was obtained from a person aged 35 to 85 with oral cavity squamous cell carcinoma. The chain links TRBV2 to TRBJ2-2, with no clear D. Sequenced material: PBMCs, taken before nivolumab (anti-PD-1) treatment. CDR3 in amino acids: CASNKKNTGELFF. The CDR3 nucleotides are TGTGCCAGCAACAAGAAGAACACCGGGGAGCTGTTTTTT.